This TCR beta chain was identified in a study of metastatic and nonmetastatic thyroid tumors. Overall study context: Samples came from malignant and benign thyroid patients, and repertoires were compared across blood and tumor or nodule tissue. Overall study findings and caveats: Across blood and tumor, TCR beta diversity in malignant thyroid tumors was reportedly significantly higher than in benign nodules.

The germline V gene encodes CDR1 SGHTA and CDR2 FQGTGA. The CDR3 numbers 14 amino acids, ends counted. Original handling: CDR3 differences across clinicopathological groups were used to build a distant-metastasis classifier for papillary thyroid cancer. TCRdb reanalyzed the PCR reads with MiXCR. None of the V and J calls come from the authors' own analysis; TCRdb made them. The data show tens of thousands of clones, around 12% seen once. Regarding this clone: What it binds is not known. Because the CDR3's place on the DNA is in doubt, the DNA is left out and the CDR3 is given as listed by TCRdb.

Treatment of any kind had been given to no patient before thyroid surgery. This chain connects TRBV7-3 to TRBJ2-1. Input material: tumor tissue. This clonotype originated in a female donor with papillary thyroid cancer or a benign thyroid nodule (not recorded which). Some clones in this sample may be carry-over from other donors' samples. The CDR3 loop reads CASSSVAVRHDQFF.